The clone carrying this T cell receptor beta chain was counted ten times or more. Its matching antigen is unknown. TCRdb redid the calling of the RACE reads with MiXCR, one entry per CDR3 protein. Of about 120,000 distinct CDR3 sequences detected, approximately 13% appear once; the ten largest clones hold 0.92%. The data derive from a study of human T cells and chemical hapten exposure. Study summary: Sensitization employed 2% DPC on approximately 2 cm by approximately 2 cm of upper inner arm skin.

Time point here: patch test 1, 2 weeks after DPC sensitization. Treatment here: therapeutic diphenylcyclopropenone sensitization with weekly scalp DPC. Findings and caveats of the study: Significantly greater numbers of large CDR3 similarity clusters came from expanded TCRs than from controls. TCRs exceeding 1 in 1000 frequency stayed unchanged with DPC sensitization.

Trimming took 8 bases from V and 2 from J, leaving 15 bases between them. Germline V lookup: CDR1 SQVTM, CDR2 ANQGSEA. The CDR3 loop spans 13 amino acids. The source of this sequence is a man aged 18 to 35 with alopecia areata. Some clones in this sample may be carry-over from other donors' samples. This chain joins TRBV29-1 and TRBJ1-2, with no clear D. The sequencing here drew on whole blood, taken in connection with sensitization to the hapten diphenylcyclopropenone (DPC). In nucleotides, the CDR3 is TGCAGCTTTCGAGGGCCCCGAAACTATGGCTACACCTTC. Its protein is CSFRGPRNYGYTF.